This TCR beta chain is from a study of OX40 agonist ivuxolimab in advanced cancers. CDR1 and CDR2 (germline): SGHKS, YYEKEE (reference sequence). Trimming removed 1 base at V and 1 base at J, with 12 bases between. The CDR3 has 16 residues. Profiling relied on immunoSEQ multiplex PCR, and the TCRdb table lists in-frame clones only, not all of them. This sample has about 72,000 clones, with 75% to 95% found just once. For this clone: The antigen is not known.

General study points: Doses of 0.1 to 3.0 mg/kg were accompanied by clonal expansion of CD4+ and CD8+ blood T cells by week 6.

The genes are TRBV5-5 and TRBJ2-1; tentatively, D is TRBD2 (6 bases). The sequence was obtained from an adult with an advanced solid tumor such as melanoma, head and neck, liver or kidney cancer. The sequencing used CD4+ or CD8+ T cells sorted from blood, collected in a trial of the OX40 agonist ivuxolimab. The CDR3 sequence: CASSLPGVPSYNEQFF. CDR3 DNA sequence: TGTGCCAGCAGCTTGCCGGGAGTTCCTTCCTACAATGAGCAGTTCTTC.